The 32 T cell receptor beta chains presented below share a single source sample, sequenced in a study of patients and donors after allogeneic stem cell transplantation. Using its own MiXCR run on the RT-PCR reads, TCRdb lists one record per CDR3 protein. The sample includes 150,000 to 250,000 distinct CDR3 sequences, 41% seen only once; the top ten take 30% to 35%. The specimen sequenced was blood, either unsorted or a sorted T cell fraction (not recorded which). These receptor sequences come from a human donor who was either an allogeneic HSCT recipient or a stem cell or donor lymphocyte infusion donor (not recorded which). It is not recorded whose cells these are; they may come from a transplant donor.

This clonotype was seen at least ten times. The chain recombines TRBV6-1 with TRBJ1-1; D not resolved. This CDR3 is built from 13 residues. Trimming took 2 bases from V and 5 from J, leaving 9 bases between them. Germline CDR1 reads MNHNS; CDR2 reads SASEGT. The CDR3 DNA sequence: TGTGCCAGCAGTGAAACTTTGGGGACTGAAGCTTTCTTT. Amino acid sequence: CASSETLGTEAFF.

In its sample, this clonotype was seen once. The CDR3 DNA reads TGTGCCAGCAGCACCCGGACTAGCGGGAGCCACAATGAGCAGTTCTTC. Amino acids: CASSTRTSGSHNEQFF. V usage is TRBV9 and J usage is TRBJ2-1; the match to TRBD2 covers 13 bases. V shed 4 bases, J shed 5 bases, and the junction held 6 bases outside the gene matches. Germline CDR1 and CDR2: SGDLS and YYNGEE. The CDR3 length is 16 residues.

This clonotype came up a few times. The chain is built from TRBV28 and TRBJ2-4; D might be TRBD1 (7 bases). Trimming cost V 3 bases and J 2 bases, with 14 bases left between them. This CDR3 is 16 amino acids long. Germline assignment: CDR1 MDHEN and CDR2 SYDVKM. The CDR3 region has the DNA TGTGCCAGCAGTTTGGGGCAGGGGGGATCCAAAAACATTCAGTACTTC. Translated: CASSLGQGGSKNIQYF.

The chain has TRBV5-6 and TRBJ1-2; a weak D match, TRBD1 (5 bases). V was cut by 2 bases and J by 3 bases, with 11 bases left in between. The CDR3 spans 14 residues. From germline, CDR1 is SGHDT and CDR2 YYEEEE. The CDR3 sequence is CASSLLTGDYGYTF. DNA for the CDR3: TGTGCCAGCAGCTTATTAACGGGGGACTATGGCTACACCTTC.

The chain links TRBV19 to TRBJ1-1, with unresolved D. Germline V gene sequence: CDR1 LNHDA, CDR2 SQIVND (reference sequence). CDR3 length: 14 residues. Trimming took off 8 bases at V and 0 bases at J, with 13 bases between the two ends. The CDR3 nucleotides are TGTGCCAGTGTCCCGGACGGAATGAACACTGAAGCTTTCTTT. Translating it yields CASVPDGMNTEAFF.

There are a few counts of this clonotype. The V gene is TRBV29-1, the J gene TRBJ2-5; 11 nucleotides line up with TRBD2. The CDR3 loop spans 15 amino acids. Germline V CDR1 and CDR2: SQVTM, ANQGSEA. V was clipped by 4 bases and J by 4 bases; unmatched bases: 8. The CDR3 DNA is TGCAGCGTTGTCTCCGGTAGCGGGAGGGGAGAGACCCAGTACTTC. Its translation is CSVVSGSGRGETQYF.

V usage is TRBV6-2 or TRBV6-3 and J usage is TRBJ1-1, with D perhaps TRBD1 (5 bases). CDR1 and CDR2 from the germline V gene are MNHEY and SVGEGT. This CDR3 spans 16 amino acids. Trimming removed 0 bases from V and 2 bases from J, with 13 bases in between. The CDR3 sequence: CASSYSTAQGNTEAFF. The DNA for the CDR3 is TGTGCCAGCAGTTACTCGACGGCCCAGGGAAACACTGAAGCTTTCTTT.

This chain joins TRBV14 and TRBJ2-3; no definite D call. CDR1 SGHDN and CDR2 FVKESK come from the germline V gene. Trimming took off 7 bases at V and 4 bases at J, with 12 bases between the two ends. The CDR3 length is 13 residues. This CDR3 is CASNRVGSDTQYF. The CDR3 DNA is TGTGCCAGCAACCGGGTAGGGTCAGATACGCAGTATTTT.

The rearrangement links TRBV5-5 to TRBJ2-1; perhaps TRBD2 as D (7 bases). Between the trimmed V and J ends, which lost 6 bases and 0 bases, there was a span of 16 bases. Germline CDR1 reads SGHKS; CDR2 reads YYEKEE (reference sequence). The CDR3 totals 16 residues. The CDR3 loop is CASTFGGRRSYNEQFF. DNA of the CDR3: TGTGCCAGCACCTTCGGGGGGCGCCGCTCCTACAATGAGCAGTTCTTC.

As concerns this clonotype: Compared with germline, one end of the junction differs, possibly owing to a read error. J is TRBJ2-3 and V is TRBV12-3 or TRBV12-4; D may be TRBD2 (6 bases). The CDR3 runs to 11 residues. CDR3: CASSFTAGRAF. CDR3 DNA: TGTGCCAGCAGTTTTACTGCGGGGAGAGCATTT.

This clonotype was seen a few times. This chain connects TRBV7-8 to TRBJ1-1, with D hard to call. This CDR3 spans 16 amino acids. V dropped 1 base and J dropped 1 base, with 13 bases sitting between them. Germline V gives CDR1 SGHVS, CDR2 FQNEAQ. CDR3 sequence (DNA): TGTGCCAGCAGCTTAGTAGTGGGGATTGGGAACACTGAAGCTTTCTTT. This translates into CASSLVVGIGNTEAFF.

The V gene is TRBV6-1, the J gene TRBJ2-7, with D unresolved. Germline V CDR1 and CDR2: MNHNS, SASEGT. V was trimmed by 3 bases and J by 1 base, leaving 7 bases between them. This CDR3 has 13 amino acids. CDR3 sequence (DNA): TGTGCCAGCAGTGAGAAACCGTCCTACGAGCAGTACTTC. It encodes CASSEKPSYEQYF.

The V call is TRBV13, the J call TRBJ2-5; D may be TRBD1 or TRBD2 (5 bases each). This CDR3 has 14 amino acids. Germline V gene lookup returns CDR1 PRHDT and CDR2 FYEKMQ (reference sequence). V lost 4 bases, J lost 5 bases, and 14 bases lay in between. This chain's CDR3 is CASSSRGDRETQYF. The CDR3, as DNA: TGTGCCAGCAGCTCCCGAGGGGATCGGGAGACCCAGTACTTC.

This clonotype has a handful of counts. CDR3 in amino acids: CASSEAQGYSGYTF. CDR3 sequence (DNA): TGTGCCAGCAGCGAGGCACAGGGGTATTCTGGCTACACCTTC. The V and J genes are TRBV9 and TRBJ1-2, with 7 bases aligning to TRBD1. V was clipped by 3 bases and J by 7 bases; unmatched bases: 9. The CDR3 length is 14 residues. Germline values: CDR1 SGDLS, CDR2 YYNGEE.

The chain has TRBV12-3 or TRBV12-4 and TRBJ1-1; 10 bases agree with TRBD1. V lost 6 bases to trimming and J lost 5 bases; unmatched junction nucleotides: 3. The CDR3 is 13 residues long. CDR3 region: CASRLDRGTEAFF. The CDR3, as DNA: TGTGCCAGCAGACTGGACAGGGGGACTGAAGCTTTCTTT.

The chain joins TRBV27 to TRBJ2-1, with TRBD2 matching 9 bases. Germline V CDR1 and CDR2: MNHEY, SMNVEV (reference sequence). V shed 2 bases and J 0 bases; nucleotides not matched to a gene: 17. CDR3 size: 21 residues. CDR3 DNA: TGTGCCAGCAGTTTAAAGGTGGCGGGAGGGCAATATATCCCCTCCTACAATGAGCAGTTCTTC. Its translation: CASSLKVAGGQYIPSYNEQFF.

This clonotype has a handful of counts. V gene TRBV27 combines with J gene TRBJ2-5, with D tentatively TRBD1 (5 bases). The germline V and J ends were trimmed by 6 bases and 2 bases, with 22 bases remaining between them. From germline, CDR1 is MNHEY and CDR2 SMNVEV (reference sequence). There are 17 residues in the CDR3. The CDR3 nucleotides are TGTGCCAGCAGCCACTCCTCCCTTGGACACGATCAAGAGACCCAGTACTTC. Translated: CASSHSSLGHDQETQYF.

This clonotype appeared once. This rearrangement joins TRBV7-2 to TRBJ1-6; 7 nucleotides match TRBD1. CDR3 size: 15 residues. The trim removed 2 bases at V and 10 bases at J, leaving 8 bases unmatched. Germline V gene lookup returns CDR1 SGHTA and CDR2 FQGNSA. The CDR3 DNA sequence: TGTGCCAGCAGCTTAACAGGGGAAGGAGGGTCACCCCTCCACTTT. Protein: CASSLTGEGGSPLHF. The complete variable domain, with remaining parts taken from reference TRBV7-2 and TRBJ1-6, reads GAGVSQSPSNKVTEKGKDVELRCDPISGHTALYWYRQSLGQGLEFLIYFQGNSAPDKSGLPSDRFSAERTGGSVSTLTIQRTQQEDSAVYLCASSLTGEGGSPLHFGNGTRLTVT.

V usage is TRBV24-1 and J usage is TRBJ2-1; TRBD1 matches at 8 bases. The V and J ends lost 3 bases and 2 bases, in that order; junction bases with no gene match: 2. Per germline, CDR1 KGHDR and CDR2 SFDVKD. The CDR3 length is 15 residues. The CDR3 protein is CATSDPGGTYNEQFF. The CDR3 DNA sequence: TGTGCCACCAGTGATCCAGGGGGCACCTACAATGAGCAGTTCTTC.

This clonotype came up a few times. The chain is built from TRBV15 and TRBJ1-1, with a tentative D call TRBD1 (6 bases). With 1 base removed from V and 1 base from J, the gap between germline ends came to 7 bases. The germline V gene encodes CDR1 LNHNV and CDR2 YYDKDF (reference sequence). CDR3 size: 14 residues. The CDR3 is CATSRGQENTEAFF. In nucleotides, the CDR3 is TGTGCCACCAGCAGAGGACAGGAGAACACTGAAGCTTTCTTT.

This rearrangement joins TRBV29-1 to TRBJ2-2, with D perhaps matching TRBD1 (5 bases). Germline CDR1 and CDR2: SQVTM and ANQGSEA. CDR3 length: 11 residues. The V end was cut by 8 bases, the J end by 6 bases, with 10 bases between. The CDR3 DNA is TGCAGCATTTCGACAGCCGGGGAGCTGTTTTTT. This encodes CSISTAGELFF.

This sequence joins TRBV6-5 and TRBJ2-3; D call uncertain. Between the trimmed V and J ends, which lost 1 base and 4 bases, there was a span of 15 bases. The CDR3 runs to 16 residues. CDR1 and CDR2 (germline): MNHEY, SVGAGI. The CDR3 sequence is CASSYLTPRISDTQYF. In DNA form, the CDR3 reads TGTGCCAGCAGTTACTTAACTCCTAGGATCTCAGATACGCAGTATTTT.

This clonotype was found a few times. The chain has TRBV15 and TRBJ2-1; D might be TRBD1 (6 bases). V dropped 2 bases and J dropped 1 base, with 15 bases sitting between them. Germline loops: CDR1 LNHNV, CDR2 YYDKDF (reference sequence). The CDR3 loop spans 17 amino acids. For the CDR3, the DNA is TGTGCCACCAGCAGAATACAGGGCAGGCGGTCCTACAATGAGCAGTTCTTC. It specifies CATSRIQGRRSYNEQFF.

The CDR3 is CASSPRTSTDEQFF. The CDR3 DNA reads as TGTGCCAGCAGTCCTAGGACTAGCACGGATGAGCAGTTCTTC. The V gene is TRBV12-3 or TRBV12-4, the J gene TRBJ2-1, with 8 bases identical to TRBD2. This CDR3 is built from 14 residues. Losses at the gene ends were 5 bases for V and 8 bases for J; bases not matched to a gene: 8.

This clonotype has just a few counts. The chain combines TRBV15 with TRBJ2-3, with D maybe TRBD2 (6 bases). CDR3 size: 13 residues. The V gene lost 6 bases and the J gene lost 1 base, with 8 bases spanning the gap. The germline CDR1 and CDR2 sequences are LNHNV and YYDKDF (reference sequence). In nucleotides, the CDR3 is TGTGCCACCAGGACGGGGGGCACAGATACGCAGTATTTT. The encoded protein is CATRTGGTDTQYF.

This clonotype has ten or more counts. The rearrangement joins TRBV5-5 to TRBJ1-4; TRBD1 might be the D (5 bases). Trimming stripped 2 bases from V and 3 bases from J, with 11 bases between. Germline V gene data show CDR1 as SGHKS and CDR2 as YYEKEE (reference sequence). CDR3 length equals 15 residues. CDR3 amino acids: CASSLRGTPNEKLFF. CDR3 nucleotides: TGTGCCAGCAGCTTACGTGGGACCCCTAATGAAAAACTGTTTTTT.

This clonotype was seen a handful of times. The chain combines TRBV27 with TRBJ1-2; tentative D call: TRBD1 (6 bases). CDR1 and CDR2 from the germline V gene are MNHEY and SMNVEV (reference sequence). V was clipped by 5 bases and J by 4 bases, with 14 bases between them. This CDR3 region has 14 residues. CDR3 sequence reads: CASSRDISVYGYTF. The CDR3, as DNA: TGTGCCAGCAGTCGGGACATTTCGGTCTATGGCTACACCTTC.

This chain joins TRBV12-3 or TRBV12-4 and TRBJ1-5; the D gene is possibly TRBD1 (5 bases). The CDR3 runs to 14 residues. V lost 3 bases to trimming and J lost 7 bases, with 13 bases between them. The CDR3 sequence is CASSFWQGGQPQHF. In nucleotides, the CDR3 is TGTGCCAGCAGTTTCTGGCAGGGTGGACAGCCCCAGCATTTT.

The V and J genes are TRBV27 and TRBJ2-7; 9 nucleotides match TRBD2. CDR3 length equals 15 residues. Germline CDR1 reads MNHEY; CDR2 reads SMNVEV (reference sequence). The junction had 7 bases not matched to a gene; V was cut back by 5 bases and J by 2 bases. CDR3 in amino acids: CASSLSGSPAYEQYF. CDR3 nucleotide sequence: TGTGCCAGCAGTCTTAGCGGGAGTCCCGCCTACGAGCAGTACTTC.

V gene TRBV7-9 combines with J gene TRBJ1-4; weak D call: TRBD1 (6 bases). The germline V and J ends were trimmed by 7 bases and 10 bases, with 13 bases remaining between them. Germline loops: CDR1 SEHNR, CDR2 FQNEAQ (reference sequence). The CDR3 loop spans 12 amino acids. CDR3 amino acids: CASTYGTLKLFF. The CDR3 coding sequence is TGTGCCAGCACCTATGGGACATTAAAACTGTTTTTT.

The gene calls are TRBV28 and TRBJ2-1, with 8 bases lining up with TRBD2. CDR3 length: 17 amino acids. CDR1 and CDR2 from the germline V gene are MDHEN and SYDVKM. Trimming at V came to 3 bases and at J to 6 bases, leaving 13 bases not matched to a gene. The CDR3 sequence: CASSLRSSGRRGNEQFF. The CDR3 DNA sequence: TGTGCCAGCAGTTTGAGATCGAGCGGGAGAAGGGGCAATGAGCAGTTCTTC.

The CDR3 sequence is CASTNGGTPNTEAFF. In DNA form, the CDR3 reads TGTGCCAGCACCAACGGGGGGACCCCGAACACTGAAGCTTTCTTT. The rearrangement joins TRBV9 to TRBJ1-1; D perhaps matches TRBD1 (5 bases). CDR3 length equals 15 residues. With 6 bases removed from V and 1 base from J, the gap between germline ends came to 16 bases. Germline loops: CDR1 SGDLS, CDR2 YYNGEE.